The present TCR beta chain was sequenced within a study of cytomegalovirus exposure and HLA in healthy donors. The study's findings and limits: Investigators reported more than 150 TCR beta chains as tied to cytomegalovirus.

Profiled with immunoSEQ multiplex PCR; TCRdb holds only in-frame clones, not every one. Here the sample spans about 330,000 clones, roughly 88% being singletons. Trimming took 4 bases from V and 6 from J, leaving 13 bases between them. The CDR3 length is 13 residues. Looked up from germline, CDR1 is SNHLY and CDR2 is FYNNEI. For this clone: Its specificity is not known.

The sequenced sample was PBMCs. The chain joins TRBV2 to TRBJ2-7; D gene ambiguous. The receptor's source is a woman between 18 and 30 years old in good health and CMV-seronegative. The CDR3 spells CASSGPGTGEQYF. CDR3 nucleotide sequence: TGTGCCAGCAGTGGGCCCGGAACGGGCGAGCAGTACTTC.